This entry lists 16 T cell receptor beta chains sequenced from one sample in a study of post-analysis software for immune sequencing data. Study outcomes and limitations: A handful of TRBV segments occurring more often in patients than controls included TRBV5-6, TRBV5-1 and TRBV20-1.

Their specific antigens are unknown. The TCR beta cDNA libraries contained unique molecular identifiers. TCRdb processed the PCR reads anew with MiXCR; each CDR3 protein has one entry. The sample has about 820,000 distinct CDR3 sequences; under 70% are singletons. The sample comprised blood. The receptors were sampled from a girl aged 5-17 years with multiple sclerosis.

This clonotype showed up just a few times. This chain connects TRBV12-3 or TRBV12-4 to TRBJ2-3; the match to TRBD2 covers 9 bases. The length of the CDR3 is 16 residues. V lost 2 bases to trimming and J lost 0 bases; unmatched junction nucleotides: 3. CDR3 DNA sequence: TGTGCCAGCAGTTTAACTAGCGGGCATAGCACAGATACGCAGTATTTT. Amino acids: CASSLTSGHSTDTQYF.

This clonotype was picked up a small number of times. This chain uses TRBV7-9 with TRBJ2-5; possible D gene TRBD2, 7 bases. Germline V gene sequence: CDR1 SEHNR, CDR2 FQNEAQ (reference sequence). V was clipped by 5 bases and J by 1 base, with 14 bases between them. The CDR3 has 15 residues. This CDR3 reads CASSRQRGGQETQYF. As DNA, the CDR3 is TGTGCCAGCAGCAGACAGAGGGGGGGCCAAGAGACCCAGTACTTC.

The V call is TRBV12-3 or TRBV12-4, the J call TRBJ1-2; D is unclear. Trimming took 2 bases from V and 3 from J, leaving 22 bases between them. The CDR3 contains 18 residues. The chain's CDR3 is CASSLRRSRGGYDYGYTF. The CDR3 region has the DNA TGTGCCAGCAGTTTAAGAAGGAGTCGAGGAGGGTATGACTATGGCTACACCTTC.

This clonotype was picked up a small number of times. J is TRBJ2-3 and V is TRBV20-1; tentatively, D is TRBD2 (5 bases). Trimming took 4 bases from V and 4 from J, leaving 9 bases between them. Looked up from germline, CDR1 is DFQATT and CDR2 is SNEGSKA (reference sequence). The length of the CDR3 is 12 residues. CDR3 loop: CSANLAADTQYF. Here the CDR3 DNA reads TGCAGTGCTAACCTAGCAGCAGATACGCAGTATTTT.

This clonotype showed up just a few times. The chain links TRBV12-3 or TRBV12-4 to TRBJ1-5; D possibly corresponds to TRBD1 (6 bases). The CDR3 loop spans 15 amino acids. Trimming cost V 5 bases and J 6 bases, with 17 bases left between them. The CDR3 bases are TGTGCCAGCAGTCAAGGGGGGGGGCAAGGTCAGCCCCAGCATTTT. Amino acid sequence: CASSQGGGQGQPQHF.

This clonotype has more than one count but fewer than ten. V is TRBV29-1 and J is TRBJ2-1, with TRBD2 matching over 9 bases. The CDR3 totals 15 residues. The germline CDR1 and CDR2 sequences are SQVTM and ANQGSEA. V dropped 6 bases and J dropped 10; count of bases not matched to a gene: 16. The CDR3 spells CSVLGRKRGDAEQFF. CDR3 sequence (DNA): TGCAGCGTACTCGGACGGAAGCGGGGGGATGCGGAGCAGTTCTTC.

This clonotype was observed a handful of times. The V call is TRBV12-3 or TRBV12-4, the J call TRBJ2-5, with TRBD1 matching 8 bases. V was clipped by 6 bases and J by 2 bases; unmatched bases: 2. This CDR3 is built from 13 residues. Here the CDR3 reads CASRTGVQETQYF. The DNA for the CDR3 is TGTGCCAGCAGGACAGGGGTGCAAGAGACCCAGTACTTC.

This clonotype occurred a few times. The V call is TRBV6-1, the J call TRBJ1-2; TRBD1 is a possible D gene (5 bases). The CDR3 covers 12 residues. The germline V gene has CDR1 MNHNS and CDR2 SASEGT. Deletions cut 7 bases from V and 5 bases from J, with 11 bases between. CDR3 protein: CASTLTAYGYTF. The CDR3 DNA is TGTGCCAGCACCTTGACAGCGTATGGCTACACCTTC.

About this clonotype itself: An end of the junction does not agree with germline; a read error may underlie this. The CDR3 DNA sequence: TGCACCAGCAGCCAAGATGGGACAGGGAATCCCTTACGGCAGTACTTC. Translated, it gives CTSSQDGTGNPLRQYF. The chain links TRBV4-1 to TRBJ2-5; 9 nucleotides match TRBD1. This CDR3 region has 16 residues. Germline V gene sequence: CDR1 MGHRA, CDR2 YSYEKL.

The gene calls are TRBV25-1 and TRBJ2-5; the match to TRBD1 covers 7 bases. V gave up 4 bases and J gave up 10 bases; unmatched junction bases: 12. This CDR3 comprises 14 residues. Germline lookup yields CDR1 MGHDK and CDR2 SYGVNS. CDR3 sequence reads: CASSGVTGLGVQYF. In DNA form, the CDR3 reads TGTGCCAGCAGTGGGGTGACAGGGCTGGGGGTCCAGTACTTC.

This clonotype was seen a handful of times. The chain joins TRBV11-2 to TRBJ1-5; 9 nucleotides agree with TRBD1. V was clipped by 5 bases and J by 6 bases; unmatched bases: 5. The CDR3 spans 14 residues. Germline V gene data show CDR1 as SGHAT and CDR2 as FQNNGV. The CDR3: CASSADRGGQPQHF. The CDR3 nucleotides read TGTGCCAGCAGCGCGGACAGGGGAGGTCAGCCCCAGCATTTT.

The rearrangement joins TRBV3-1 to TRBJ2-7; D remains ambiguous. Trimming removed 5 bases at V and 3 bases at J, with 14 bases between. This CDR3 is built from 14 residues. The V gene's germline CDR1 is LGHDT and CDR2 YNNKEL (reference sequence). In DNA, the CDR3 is TGTGCCAGCAGCTTAAGCACTGATAACTACGAGCAGTACTTC. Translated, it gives CASSLSTDNYEQYF.

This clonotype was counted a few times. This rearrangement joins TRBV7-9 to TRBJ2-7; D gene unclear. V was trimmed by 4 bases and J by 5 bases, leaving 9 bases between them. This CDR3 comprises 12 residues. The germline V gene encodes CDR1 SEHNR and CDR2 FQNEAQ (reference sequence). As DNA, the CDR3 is TGTGCCAGCAGCTCGCTTGGTAACGAGCAGTACTTC. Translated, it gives CASSSLGNEQYF.

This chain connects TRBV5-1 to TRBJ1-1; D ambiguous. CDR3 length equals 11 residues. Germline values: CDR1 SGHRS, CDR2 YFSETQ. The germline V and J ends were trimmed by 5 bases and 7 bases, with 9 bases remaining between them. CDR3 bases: TGCGCCAGCAGTGCAGCTCGTGAAGCTTTCTTT. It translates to CASSAAREAFF. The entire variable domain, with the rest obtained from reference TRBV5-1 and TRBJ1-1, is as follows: KAGVTQTPRYLIKTRGQQVTLSCSPISGHRSVSWYQQTPGQGLQFLFEYFSETQRNKGNFPGRFSGRQFSNSRSEMNVSTLELGDSALYLCASSAAREAFFGQGTRLTVV.

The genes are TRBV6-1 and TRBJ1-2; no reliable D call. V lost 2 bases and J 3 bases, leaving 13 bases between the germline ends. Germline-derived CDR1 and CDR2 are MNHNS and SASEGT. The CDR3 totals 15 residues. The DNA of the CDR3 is TGTGCCAGCAGTGAAAGGTTAACGCAGGACTATGGCTACACCTTC. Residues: CASSERLTQDYGYTF.

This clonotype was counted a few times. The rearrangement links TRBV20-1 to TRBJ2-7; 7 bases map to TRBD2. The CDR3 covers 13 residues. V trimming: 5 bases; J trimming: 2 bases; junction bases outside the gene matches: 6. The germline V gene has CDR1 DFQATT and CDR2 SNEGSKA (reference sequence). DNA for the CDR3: TGCAGTGCTTCGAAGGGACTACCCTACGAGCAGTACTTC. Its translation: CSASKGLPYEQYF.